One and the same sample provided the 16 T cell receptor beta chains below, sequenced in a study of shared T cell receptors in the human thymus. TCRdb keeps only in-frame clones here, not all; method: immunoSEQ multiplex PCR. The sample holds 630,000 or so clones, more than 70% seen once. These data were also filed under a second study, of human thymus T cells.

Sequences were obtained from thymocytes. The source is a boy less than two years old with a congenital heart defect.

The J gene is TRBJ1-2, the V gene TRBV28, with TRBD1 matching over 7 bases. There are 14 residues in the CDR3. Looked up from germline, CDR1 is MDHEN and CDR2 is SYDVKM. V was pared by 4 bases and J by 7 bases, with 9 bases of the junction left unmatched. The CDR3 loop is CASSSSDRRRGYTF. CDR3 sequence (DNA): TGTGCCAGCAGTTCATCGGACAGGCGACGTGGCTACACCTTC.

The V gene is TRBV4-3, the J gene TRBJ2-2; 7 bases align to TRBD1. The germline V gene encodes CDR1 LGHNA and CDR2 YSLEER. The V and J ends lost 4 bases and 5 bases, in that order; junction bases with no gene match: 10. CDR3 size: 16 residues. The CDR3 protein is CASSRSPGQDTGELFF. The DNA for the CDR3 is TGCGCCAGCAGCCGGTCCCCCGGACAGGATACCGGGGAGCTGTTTTTT.

This chain uses TRBV4-1 with TRBJ1-1, with 7 bases fitting TRBD1. This CDR3 comprises 15 residues. CDR1 and CDR2 from the germline V gene are MGHRA and YSYEKL. Trimming took 1 base from V and 11 from J; bases not matched to a gene: 13. The CDR3 sequence: CASSQGGDSSNRAFF. The CDR3 DNA is TGCGCCAGCAGCCAAGGGGGGGACAGCTCGAACCGGGCTTTCTTT.

This sequence joins TRBV7-2 and TRBJ2-1; TRBD2 might be the D (6 bases). Germline loops: CDR1 SGHTA, CDR2 FQGNSA. V lost 3 bases to trimming and J lost 5 bases, with 14 bases between them. This CDR3 is 15 amino acids long. CDR3 nucleotides: TGTGCCAGCAGCTTTAGGTTAGCGGTTGACAATGAGCAGTTCTTC. Its translation is CASSFRLAVDNEQFF.

The chain employs TRBV11-2 and TRBJ1-4; unclear D gene. The CDR3 consists of 13 residues. V shed 1 base and J shed 8 bases, with 8 bases lying between them. The germline CDR1 and CDR2 sequences are SGHAT and FQNNGV. The CDR3 region has the DNA TGTGCCAGCAGCTTAGCTAACCTCGAAAAACTGTTTTTT. It specifies CASSLANLEKLFF.

This rearrangement joins TRBV6-1 to TRBJ2-7, with no clear D. There are 14 residues in the CDR3. Trimming pared 4 bases from V and 3 bases from J, leaving 13 bases between. Germline V gene lookup returns CDR1 MNHNS and CDR2 SASEGT. CDR3 nucleotides: TGTGCCAGCAGTGGCTTGACTTACGGCTACGAGCAGTACTTC. Translation gives CASSGLTYGYEQYF.

This chain uses TRBV28 with TRBJ1-2; D perhaps matches TRBD1 (5 bases). The CDR3 has 15 residues. Germline values: CDR1 MDHEN, CDR2 SYDVKM. Trimming stripped 1 base from V and 5 bases from J, with 14 bases between. CDR3 sequence reads: CASSLYGREEYGYTF. CDR3 DNA: TGTGCCAGCAGTTTATATGGCAGGGAAGAGTATGGCTACACCTTC.

The chain recombines TRBV7-2 with TRBJ2-7; 10 nucleotides agree with TRBD2. CDR3 size: 19 residues. V shed 1 base and J 2 bases; nucleotides not matched to a gene: 14. Per germline, CDR1 SGHTA and CDR2 FQGNSA. The CDR3 here is CASSLEASGGPAYTYEQYF. DNA for the CDR3: TGTGCCAGCAGCTTAGAGGCTAGCGGGGGCCCGGCATATACCTACGAGCAGTACTTC. Supplemented by reference TRBV7-2 and TRBJ2-7, the full variable domain reads GAGVSQSPSNKVTEKGKDVELRCDPISGHTALYWYRQSLGQGLEFLIYFQGNSAPDKSGLPSDRFSAERTGGSVSTLTIQRTQQEDSAVYLCASSLEASGGPAYTYEQYFGPGTRLTVT.

J is TRBJ2-1 and V is TRBV11-3; 9 bases agree with TRBD2. Germline CDR1 SGHNT, CDR2 YENEEA. V dropped 5 bases and J dropped 0; count of bases not matched to a gene: 2. The CDR3 extends over 15 amino acids. The CDR3 protein is CASSGSGSSYNEQFF. CDR3 coding DNA: TGTGCCAGCAGCGGTAGCGGGAGCTCCTACAATGAGCAGTTCTTC.

J is TRBJ2-3 and V is TRBV25-1, with 9 bases identical to TRBD1. This CDR3 has 15 residues. CDR1 and CDR2 (germline): MGHDK, SYGVNS. The V segment lost 4 bases and the J segment 4 bases; nucleotides outside the gene matches: 6. CDR3 amino acids: CASSAPGQGADTQYF. In nucleotides, the CDR3 is TGTGCCAGCAGTGCACCGGGACAGGGTGCAGATACGCAGTATTTT.

The chain joins TRBV9 to TRBJ2-7; 9 bases agree with TRBD1. The CDR3 spans 13 residues. Germline-derived CDR1 and CDR2 are SGDLS and YYNGEE. The J segment lost 5 bases and the V segment lost 4 bases, leaving 4 bases of the junction unmatched. The DNA of the CDR3 is TGTGCCAGCAGCCCGGACAGGGGAGACGAGCAGTACTTC. Amino acids: CASSPDRGDEQYF.

V is TRBV2 and J is TRBJ1-2; D is unclear. Trimming removed 8 bases at V and 0 bases at J, with 13 bases between. The V gene's germline CDR1 is SNHLY and CDR2 FYNNEI. The length of the CDR3 is 14 residues. CDR3 region: CASETLGSNYGYTF. The CDR3 bases are TGTGCCAGCGAAACCCTAGGATCTAACTATGGCTACACCTTC.

This chain uses TRBV5-4 with TRBJ2-5, with 14 bases fitting TRBD2. Germline CDR1 SGHNT, CDR2 YYREEE (reference sequence). The CDR3 has 16 residues. Losses at the gene ends were 7 bases for V and 5 bases for J; bases not matched to a gene: 10. As DNA, the CDR3 is TGTGCCAGCGGAACGACTAGCGGGAGGGTGAGGGAGACCCAGTACTTC. This gives the protein CASGTTSGRVRETQYF.

The V gene is TRBV27, the J gene TRBJ2-1, with 10 bases fitting TRBD2. The germline V gene has CDR1 MNHEY and CDR2 SMNVEV (reference sequence). Germline trimming cut 0 bases from V and 3 bases from J; bases unmatched to any gene: 2. This CDR3 is built from 16 residues. The DNA for the CDR3 is TGTGCCAGCAGTTTATCGCCTAGCGGGAGCTACAATGAGCAGTTCTTC. It specifies CASSLSPSGSYNEQFF.

The chain uses TRBV5-6 and TRBJ2-7, with TRBD2 matching 11 bases. This CDR3 is built from 19 residues. Per germline, CDR1 SGHDT and CDR2 YYEEEE. The J segment lost 1 base and the V segment lost 2 bases, leaving 14 bases of the junction unmatched. The CDR3 nucleotides read TGTGCCAGCAGCTTCTGCCGGGAACAAACTAGCGGGAGATCCTACGAGCAGTACTTC. Encoded protein: CASSFCREQTSGRSYEQYF.

This chain uses TRBV18 with TRBJ1-1; 7 nucleotides agree with TRBD1. Germline assignment: CDR1 KGHSH and CDR2 LQKENI. CDR3 size: 16 residues. The V and J ends lost 4 bases and 4 bases, in that order; junction bases with no gene match: 12. In nucleotides, the CDR3 is TGTGCCAGCTCACACGGGACAGCCGAAAAGGGCACTGAAGCTTTCTTT. Protein product: CASSHGTAEKGTEAFF.